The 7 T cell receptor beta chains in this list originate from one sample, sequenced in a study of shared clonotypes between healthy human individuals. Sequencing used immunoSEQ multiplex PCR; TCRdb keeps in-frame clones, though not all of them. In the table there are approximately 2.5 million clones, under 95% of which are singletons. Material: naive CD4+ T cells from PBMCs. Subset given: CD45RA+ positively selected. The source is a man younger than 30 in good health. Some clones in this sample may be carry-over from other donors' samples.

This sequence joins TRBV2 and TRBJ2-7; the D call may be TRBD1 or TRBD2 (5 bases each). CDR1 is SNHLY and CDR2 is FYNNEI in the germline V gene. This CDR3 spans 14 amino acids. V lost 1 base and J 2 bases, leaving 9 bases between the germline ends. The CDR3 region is CASSEEGRTYEQYF. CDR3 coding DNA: TGTGCCAGCAGTGAAGAGGGACGGACCTACGAGCAGTACTTC.

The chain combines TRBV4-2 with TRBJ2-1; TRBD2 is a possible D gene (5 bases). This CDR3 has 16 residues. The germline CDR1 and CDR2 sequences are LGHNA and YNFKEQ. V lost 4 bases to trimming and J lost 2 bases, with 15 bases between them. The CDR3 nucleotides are TGTGCCAGCAGCCGCGCCCAGAGGGCCGCCTACAATGAGCAGTTCTTC. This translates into CASSRAQRAAYNEQFF.

The CDR3 loop is CASSEEGGAYEQYF. For the CDR3, the DNA is TGTGCCAGCAGTGAAGAGGGGGGAGCCTACGAGCAGTACTTC. The J gene is TRBJ2-7, the V gene TRBV2; D may be TRBD1 or TRBD2 (6 bases each). V dropped 1 base and J dropped 2 bases, with 9 bases sitting between them. The CDR3 is 14 amino acids. Germline CDR1 SNHLY, CDR2 FYNNEI.

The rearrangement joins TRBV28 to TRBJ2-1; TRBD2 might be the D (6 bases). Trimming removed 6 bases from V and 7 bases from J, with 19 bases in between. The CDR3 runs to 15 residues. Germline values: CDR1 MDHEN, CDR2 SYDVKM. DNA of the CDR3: TGTGCCAGCAGACTAGGAGGGCCGCCTAGTAATGAGCAGTTCTTC. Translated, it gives CASRLGGPPSNEQFF.

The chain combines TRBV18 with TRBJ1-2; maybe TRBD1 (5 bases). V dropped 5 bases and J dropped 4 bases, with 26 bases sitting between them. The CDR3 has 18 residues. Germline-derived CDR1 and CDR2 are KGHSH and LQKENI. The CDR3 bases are TGTGCCAGCTCATCGAGCCCGTCTGGCGTCCAGGGAGGCTATGGCTACACCTTC. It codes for CASSSSPSGVQGGYGYTF.

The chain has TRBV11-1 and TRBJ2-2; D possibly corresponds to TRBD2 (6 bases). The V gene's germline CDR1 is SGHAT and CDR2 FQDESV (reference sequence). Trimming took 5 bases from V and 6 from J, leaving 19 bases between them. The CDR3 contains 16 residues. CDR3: CASSAPGLGVAGELFF. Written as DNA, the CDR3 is TGTGCCAGCAGCGCACCGGGACTGGGAGTTGCCGGGGAGCTGTTTTTT.

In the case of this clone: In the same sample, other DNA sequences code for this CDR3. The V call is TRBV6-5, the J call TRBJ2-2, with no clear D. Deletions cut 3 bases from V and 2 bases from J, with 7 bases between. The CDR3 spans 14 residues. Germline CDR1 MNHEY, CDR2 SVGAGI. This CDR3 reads CASSYNRNTGELFF. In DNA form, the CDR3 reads TGTGCCAGCAGTTATAACCGAAACACCGGGGAGCTGTTTTTT.